The clone carrying this T cell receptor beta chain was seen many times. Its antigen is unknown. This CDR3 has 14 amino acids. Germline loops: CDR1 SEHNR, CDR2 FQNEAQ (reference sequence). The ends were cut back, 4 bases at V and 2 bases at J, with 10 bases in the middle. This sample is part of a study of T cell repertoires in cytomegalovirus infection. Findings and caveats of the study: Predominance within the ex vivo response was attributable to HLA-C-restricted CMV-specific TCR beta clonotypes.

TCRdb called the reads again in MiXCR, with one record for every CDR3 protein. The table lists around 710,000 distinct CDR3 sequences, 29% of them singletons, with 13% in the top ten. The genes are TRBV7-9 and TRBJ2-3; D gene unclear. Specimen: cultured CD8+ T cells from PBMCs, collected from culture after CMV antigen stimulation. The TCR comes from a human donor in good health (CMV status not recorded). Some clones in this sample may be carry-over from other donors' samples. The CDR3 here is CASSYTYPTDTQYF. The CDR3 bases are TGTGCCAGCAGCTACACATACCCCACAGATACGCAGTATTTT. The whole variable domain, remainder taken from reference TRBV7-9 and TRBJ2-3, is DTGVSQNPRHKITKRGQNVTFRCDPISEHNRLYWYRQTLGQGPEFLTYFQNEAQLEKSRLLSDRFSAERPKGSFSTLEIQRTEQGDSAMYLCASSYTYPTDTQYFGPGTRLTVL.